In its sample, the clone carrying this T cell receptor (beta chain) was seen many times. Its antigen is not known. The source of the sample is a study of T cells after yellow fever vaccination. Study-level points and caveats: The booster saw the reappearance of most primary-vaccination clones (approximately 97% CD4, around 90% CD8).

5'RACE template switching generated TCR cDNA, adding a universal primer site and UMIs. In TCRdb, the 5' RACE reads were re-called with MiXCR into one record per CDR3 protein. The repertoire consists of some 150,000 distinct CDR3 sequences, with approximately 9.9% occurring once and the leading ten covering under 40%. This CDR3 comprises 13 residues. The chain is built from TRBV21-1 and TRBJ2-1; no DNA check was done on the table's D call, TRBD2. TRBV21-1 corresponds to a pseudogene. The receptor was isolated from a man aged 18 to 35 who received the YFV17D yellow fever vaccine. Sequenced material: CD8+ T cells sorted from PBMCs, taken 45 days after the yellow fever booster vaccination. The CDR3 DNA follows: TGTGCCAGCAGCAGAGACGGACTTGTTGAACAGTTCTTC. Protein: CASSRDGLVEQFF.